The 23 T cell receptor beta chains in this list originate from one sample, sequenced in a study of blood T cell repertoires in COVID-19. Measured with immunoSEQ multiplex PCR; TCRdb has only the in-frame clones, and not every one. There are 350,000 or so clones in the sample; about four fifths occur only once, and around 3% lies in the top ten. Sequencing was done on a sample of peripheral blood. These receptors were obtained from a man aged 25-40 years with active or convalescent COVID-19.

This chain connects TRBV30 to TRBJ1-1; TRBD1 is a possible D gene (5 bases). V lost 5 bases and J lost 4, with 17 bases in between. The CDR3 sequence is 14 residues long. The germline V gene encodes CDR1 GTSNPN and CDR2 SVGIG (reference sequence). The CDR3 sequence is CAWGGTPQGTEAFF. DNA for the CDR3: TGTGCCTGGGGGGGAACGCCTCAGGGCACTGAAGCTTTCTTT.

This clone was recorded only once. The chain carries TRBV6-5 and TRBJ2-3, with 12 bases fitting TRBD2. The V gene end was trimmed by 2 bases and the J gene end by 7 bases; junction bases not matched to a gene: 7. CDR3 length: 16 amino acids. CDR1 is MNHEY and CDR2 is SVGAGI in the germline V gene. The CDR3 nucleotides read TGTGCCAGCAGTTACCTACTAGCGGGAGGCCTCCATACGCAGTATTTT. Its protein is CASSYLLAGGLHTQYF.

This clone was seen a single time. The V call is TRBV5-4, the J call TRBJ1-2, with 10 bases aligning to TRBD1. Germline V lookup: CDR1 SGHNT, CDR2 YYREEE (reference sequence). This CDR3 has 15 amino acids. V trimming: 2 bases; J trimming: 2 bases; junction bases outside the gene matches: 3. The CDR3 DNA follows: TGTGCCAGCAGCTTTGGACAGGGGGTCAACTATGGCTACACCTTC. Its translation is CASSFGQGVNYGYTF.

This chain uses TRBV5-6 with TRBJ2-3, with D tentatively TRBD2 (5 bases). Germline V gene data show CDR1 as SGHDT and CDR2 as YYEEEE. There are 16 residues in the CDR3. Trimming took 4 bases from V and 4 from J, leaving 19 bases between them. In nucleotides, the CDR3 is TGTGCCAGCAGCCCGCCGACCCGGGTGAGGGCAGATACGCAGTATTTT. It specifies CASSPPTRVRADTQYF.

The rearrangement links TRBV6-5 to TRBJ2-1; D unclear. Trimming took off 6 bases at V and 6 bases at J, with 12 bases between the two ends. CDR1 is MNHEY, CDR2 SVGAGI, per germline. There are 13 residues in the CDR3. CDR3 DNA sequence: TGTGCCAGCAGAGGCAGCGCTGGCAATGAGCAGTTCTTC. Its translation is CASRGSAGNEQFF.

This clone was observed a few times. The CDR3 sequence: CSVEDGANTEAFF. CDR3 DNA: TGCAGCGTTGAAGATGGGGCTAACACTGAAGCTTTCTTT. The gene calls are TRBV29-1 and TRBJ1-1, with D perhaps matching TRBD1 (5 bases). Per the germline V gene, CDR1 is SQVTM and CDR2 is ANQGSEA. The CDR3 has 13 amino acids. The ends were cut back, 0 bases at V and 2 bases at J, with 7 bases in the middle.

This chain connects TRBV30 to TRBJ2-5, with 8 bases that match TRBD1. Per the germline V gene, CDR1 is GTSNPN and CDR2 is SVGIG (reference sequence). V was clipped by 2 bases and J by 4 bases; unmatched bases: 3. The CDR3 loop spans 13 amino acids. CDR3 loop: CAWSSDRGETQYF. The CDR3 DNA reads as TGTGCCTGGAGTTCAGACAGGGGAGAGACCCAGTACTTC.

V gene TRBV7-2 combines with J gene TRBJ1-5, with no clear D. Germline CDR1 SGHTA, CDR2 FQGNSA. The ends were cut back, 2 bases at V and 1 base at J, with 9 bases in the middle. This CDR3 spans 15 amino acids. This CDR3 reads CASSLFGESNQPQHF. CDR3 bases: TGTGCCAGCAGCTTATTTGGGGAGAGCAATCAGCCCCAGCATTTT.

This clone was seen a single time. CDR3 sequence reads: CASSSPSGSPFGEQYF. DNA of the CDR3: TGTGCCAGCAGTTCCCCCAGCGGGAGCCCCTTCGGAGAGCAGTACTTC. The chain employs TRBV6-5 and TRBJ2-7; 8 bases match TRBD2. Germline V gene lookup returns CDR1 MNHEY and CDR2 SVGAGI. CDR3 length: 16 residues. V shed 4 bases, J shed 7 bases, and the junction held 15 bases outside the gene matches.

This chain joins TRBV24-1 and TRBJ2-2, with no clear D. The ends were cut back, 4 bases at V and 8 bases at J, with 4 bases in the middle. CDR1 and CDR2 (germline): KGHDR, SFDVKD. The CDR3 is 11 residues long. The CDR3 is CATSEAGELFF. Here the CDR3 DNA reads TGTGCCACCAGTGAAGCTGGGGAGCTGTTTTTT.

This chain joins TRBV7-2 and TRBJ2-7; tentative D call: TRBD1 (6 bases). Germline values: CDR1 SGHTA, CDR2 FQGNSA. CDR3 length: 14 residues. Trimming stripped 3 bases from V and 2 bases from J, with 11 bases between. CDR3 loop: CASSFSTGTYEQYF. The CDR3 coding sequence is TGTGCCAGCAGCTTCTCCACAGGGACCTACGAGCAGTACTTC. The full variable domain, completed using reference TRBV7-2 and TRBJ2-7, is GAGVSQSPSNKVTEKGKDVELRCDPISGHTALYWYRQSLGQGLEFLIYFQGNSAPDKSGLPSDRFSAERTGGSVSTLTIQRTQQEDSAVYLCASSFSTGTYEQYFGPGTRLTVT.

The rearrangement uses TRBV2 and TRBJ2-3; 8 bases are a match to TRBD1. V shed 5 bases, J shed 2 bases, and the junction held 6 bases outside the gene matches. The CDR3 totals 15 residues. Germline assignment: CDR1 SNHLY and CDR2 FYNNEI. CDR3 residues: CASSKDRGLTDTQYF. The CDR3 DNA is TGTGCCAGCAGTAAAGACAGGGGTCTCACAGATACGCAGTATTTT.

CDR3: CASSFRDSYGYTF. DNA for the CDR3: TGTGCCAGCAGCTTCCGGGACAGCTATGGCTACACCTTC. The chain carries TRBV7-3 and TRBJ1-2; 7 nucleotides align to TRBD1. The trim removed 3 bases at V and 4 bases at J, leaving 2 bases unmatched. This CDR3 region has 13 residues. The germline CDR1 and CDR2 sequences are SGHTA and FQGTGA.

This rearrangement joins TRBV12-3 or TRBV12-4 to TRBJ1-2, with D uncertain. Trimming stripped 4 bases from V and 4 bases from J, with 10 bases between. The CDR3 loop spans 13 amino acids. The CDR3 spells CASSWGDGYGYTF. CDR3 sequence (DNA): TGTGCCAGCAGTTGGGGAGACGGCTATGGCTACACCTTC.

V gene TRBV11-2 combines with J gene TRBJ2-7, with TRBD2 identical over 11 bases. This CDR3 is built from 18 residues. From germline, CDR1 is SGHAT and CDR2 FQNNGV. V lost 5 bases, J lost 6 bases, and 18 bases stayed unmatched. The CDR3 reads CASSRRGSGGGRGLEQYF. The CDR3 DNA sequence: TGTGCCAGCAGCCGGCGAGGTAGCGGGGGGGGCCGTGGTCTCGAGCAGTACTTC.

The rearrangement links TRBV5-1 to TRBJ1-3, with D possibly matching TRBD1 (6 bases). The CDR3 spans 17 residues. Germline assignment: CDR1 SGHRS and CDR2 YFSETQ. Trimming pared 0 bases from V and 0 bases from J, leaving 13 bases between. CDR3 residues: CASSLAGTLSSGNTIYF. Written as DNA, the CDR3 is TGCGCCAGCAGCTTGGCCGGGACACTGAGCTCTGGAAACACCATATATTTT.

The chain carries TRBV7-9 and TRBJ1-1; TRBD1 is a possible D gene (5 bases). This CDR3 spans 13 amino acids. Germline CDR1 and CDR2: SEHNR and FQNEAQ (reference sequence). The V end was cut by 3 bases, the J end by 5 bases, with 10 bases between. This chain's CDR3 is CASSLGGRTEAFF. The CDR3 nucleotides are TGTGCCAGCAGCTTGGGGGGAAGGACTGAAGCTTTCTTT.

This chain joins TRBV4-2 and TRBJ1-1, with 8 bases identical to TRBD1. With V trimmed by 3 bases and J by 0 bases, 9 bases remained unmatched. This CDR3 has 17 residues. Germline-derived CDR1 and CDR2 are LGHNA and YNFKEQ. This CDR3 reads CASSHLDRVGMNTEAFF. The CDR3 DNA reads TGTGCCAGCAGCCACCTGGACAGGGTCGGCATGAACACTGAAGCTTTCTTT.

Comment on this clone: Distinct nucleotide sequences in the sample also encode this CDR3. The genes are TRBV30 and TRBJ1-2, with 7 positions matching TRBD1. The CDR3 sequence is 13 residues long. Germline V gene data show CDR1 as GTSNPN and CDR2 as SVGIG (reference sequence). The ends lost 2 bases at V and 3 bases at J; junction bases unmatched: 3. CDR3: CAWSSGGDYGYTF. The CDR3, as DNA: TGTGCCTGGAGTTCAGGGGGTGACTATGGCTACACCTTC.

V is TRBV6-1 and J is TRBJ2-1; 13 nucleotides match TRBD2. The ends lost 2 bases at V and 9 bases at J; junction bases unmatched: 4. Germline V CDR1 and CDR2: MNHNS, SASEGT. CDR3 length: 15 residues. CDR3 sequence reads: CASSESWTSGGEQFF. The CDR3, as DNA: TGTGCCAGCAGTGAATCGTGGACTAGCGGGGGTGAGCAGTTCTTC.

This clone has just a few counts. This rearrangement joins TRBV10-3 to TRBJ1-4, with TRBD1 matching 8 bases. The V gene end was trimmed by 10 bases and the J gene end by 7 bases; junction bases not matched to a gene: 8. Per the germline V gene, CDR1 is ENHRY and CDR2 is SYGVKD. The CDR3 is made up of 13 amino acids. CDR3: CATGGGDGEKLFF. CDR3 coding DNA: TGTGCCACAGGGGGCGGGGATGGTGAAAAACTGTTTTTT.

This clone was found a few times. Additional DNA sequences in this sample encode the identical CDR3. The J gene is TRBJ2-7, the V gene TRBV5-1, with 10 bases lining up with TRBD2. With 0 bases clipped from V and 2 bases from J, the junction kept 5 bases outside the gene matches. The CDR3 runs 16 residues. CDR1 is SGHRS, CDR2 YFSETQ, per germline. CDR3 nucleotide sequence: TGCGCCAGCAGCTTGGCCGGAGGACTAGCGGCCTACGAGCAGTACTTC. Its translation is CASSLAGGLAAYEQYF.

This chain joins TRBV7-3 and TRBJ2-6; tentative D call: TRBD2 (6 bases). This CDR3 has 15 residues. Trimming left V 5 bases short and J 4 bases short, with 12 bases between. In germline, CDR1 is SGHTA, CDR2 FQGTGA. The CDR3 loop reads CASSPGLDGANVLTF. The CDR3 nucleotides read TGTGCCAGCAGCCCGGGACTGGACGGGGCCAACGTCCTGACTTTC.